These 24 T cell receptor beta chains originate from one sample sequenced in a study of cytomegalovirus exposure and HLA in healthy donors. Researchers ran the PCR with 60 Vbeta and 13 Jbeta primers. The data were produced by immunoSEQ multiplex PCR, yet TCRdb's version contains in-frame clones alone and is incomplete. The data hold 110,000 to 150,000 clones, with over 60% observed a single time. The sample was PBMCs. The source of these receptors is a woman in her thirties or forties in good health and CMV-seronegative.

This chain connects TRBV6-6 to TRBJ1-5, with D possibly TRBD1 on 6 matching bases. V was pared by 5 bases and J by 1 base, with 9 bases between. The V gene's germline CDR1 is MNHNY and CDR2 SVGAGI (reference sequence). The CDR3 spans 14 residues. The CDR3: CASSVDRSNQPQHF. The CDR3 bases are TGTGCCAGCAGTGTTGACAGGAGCAATCAGCCCCAGCATTTT.

In its sample, this clone was seen once. The genes are TRBV2 and TRBJ1-2; 7 positions agree with TRBD1. The CDR3 runs 13 residues. With V trimmed by 8 bases and J by 8 bases, 11 bases remained unmatched. Germline V CDR1 and CDR2: SNHLY, FYNNEI. CDR3 sequence reads: CASLTGLSEGYTF. In DNA, the CDR3 is TGTGCCAGCCTGACAGGGTTAAGTGAGGGCTACACCTTC.

The rearrangement links TRBV28 to TRBJ2-7; TRBD2 matches at 8 bases. Germline V gene sequence: CDR1 MDHEN, CDR2 SYDVKM. J lost 6 bases, V lost 2 bases, and 12 bases had no gene match. The CDR3 consists of 16 residues. The CDR3 sequence is CASSLGTLAGLGEQYF. The CDR3, as DNA: TGTGCCAGCAGTTTAGGTACTTTAGCGGGGTTGGGCGAGCAGTACTTC.

In its sample, this clone was seen many times. The chain joins TRBV29-1 to TRBJ1-5; TRBD1 is a possible D gene (6 bases). The CDR3 is 12 amino acids. Trimming removed 5 bases from V and 4 bases from J, with 9 bases in between. Germline V gives CDR1 SQVTM, CDR2 ANQGSEA. The chain's CDR3 is CSVMTGNQPQHF. In nucleotides, the CDR3 is TGCAGCGTTATGACAGGAAATCAGCCCCAGCATTTT. Full variable domain (outside the CDR3, taken from reference TRBV29-1 and TRBJ1-5): SAVISQKPSRDICQRGTSLTIQCQVDSQVTMMFWYRQQPGQSLTLIATANQGSEATYESGFVIDKFPISRPNLTFSTLTVSNMSPEDSSIYLCSVMTGNQPQHFGDGTRLSIL.

The chain has TRBV19 and TRBJ1-2; D ambiguous. Looked up from germline, CDR1 is LNHDA and CDR2 is SQIVND (reference sequence). The CDR3 is 14 amino acids. Trimming took off 4 bases at V and 4 bases at J, with 13 bases between the two ends. The chain's CDR3 is CASSRGNPSYGYTF. In DNA form, the CDR3 reads TGTGCCAGTAGTAGAGGGAACCCCAGCTATGGCTACACCTTC.

The V and J genes are TRBV19 and TRBJ2-5; 8 positions match TRBD2. J lost 5 bases, V lost 6 bases, and 11 bases had no gene match. Germline CDR1 and CDR2: LNHDA and SQIVND (reference sequence). The length of the CDR3 is 15 residues. Written as DNA, the CDR3 is TGTGCCAGTAGGAATCGGCCTAGCGGGTGGGAGACCCAGTACTTC. Protein sequence: CASRNRPSGWETQYF.

Only a few counts were recorded for this clone. The J gene is TRBJ2-1, the V gene TRBV27; D possibly corresponds to TRBD2 (7 bases). CDR3 size: 13 residues. Trimming shortened V by 7 bases and J by 7 bases, and 14 bases separated the two germline ends. Per germline, CDR1 MNHEY and CDR2 SMNVEV (reference sequence). The CDR3 is CASKGGGRNEQFF. As DNA, the CDR3 is TGTGCCAGCAAGGGCGGGGGCAGAAATGAGCAGTTCTTC.

The chain has TRBV5-8 and TRBJ1-6; D might be TRBD1 (6 bases). The V gene lost 3 bases and the J gene lost 8 bases, with 9 bases spanning the gap. Germline V lookup: CDR1 SGHTS, CDR2 YDEGEE. CDR3 size: 13 residues. CDR3: CASSSHRDSPLHF. Written as DNA, the CDR3 is TGTGCCAGCAGCTCCCACAGGGATTCACCCCTCCACTTT.

The CDR3 coding sequence is TGCGCCAGCAGCCAAGTAAGTCCCGGGACAGGGCTCTATGGCTACACCTTC. Protein product: CASSQVSPGTGLYGYTF. The chain is built from TRBV4-1 and TRBJ1-2; 9 nucleotides agree with TRBD1. CDR1 and CDR2 from the germline V gene are MGHRA and YSYEKL. The trim removed 1 base at V and 4 bases at J, leaving 10 bases unmatched. This CDR3 is 17 amino acids long.

This chain links TRBV19 with TRBJ1-5, with 10 bases that match TRBD1. Germline CDR1 is LNHDA and CDR2 is SQIVND (reference sequence). The V segment lost 6 bases and the J segment 4 bases; nucleotides outside the gene matches: 6. The CDR3 contains 15 residues. CDR3 in DNA: TGTGCCAGTAGGACACCGGGACAGGGGAATCAGCCCCAGCATTTT. Translated, it gives CASRTPGQGNQPQHF.

CDR3 residues: CAISESSQPQHF. The CDR3 nucleotides are TGTGCCATCAGTGAGTCTAGTCAGCCCCAGCATTTT. The chain is built from TRBV10-3 and TRBJ1-5; D remains unclear. The V end was cut by 0 bases, the J end by 6 bases, with 3 bases between. From germline, CDR1 is ENHRY and CDR2 SYGVKD. There are 12 residues in the CDR3.

This chain links TRBV27 with TRBJ2-3; the D gene is possibly TRBD2 (6 bases). Germline V lookup: CDR1 MNHEY, CDR2 SMNVEV (reference sequence). V was cut by 6 bases and J by 0 bases, with 13 bases left in between. There are 15 residues in the CDR3. The chain's CDR3 is CASSSPTSSTDTQYF. CDR3 nucleotide sequence: TGTGCCAGCAGCTCACCGACTAGTAGCACAGATACGCAGTATTTT.

The rearrangement uses TRBV4-2 and TRBJ2-1, with D hard to call. Germline assignment: CDR1 LGHNA and CDR2 YNFKEQ. V lost 1 base and J 0 bases, leaving 7 bases between the germline ends. The CDR3 is 15 residues long. The CDR3 sequence is CASSQGGISYNEQFF. CDR3 DNA: TGTGCCAGCAGCCAAGGCGGTATCTCCTACAATGAGCAGTTCTTC.

The chain uses TRBV4-1 and TRBJ2-3, with 8 bases matching TRBD2. Trimming took 1 base from V and 2 from J; bases not matched to a gene: 5. The CDR3 spans 16 residues. CDR1 MGHRA and CDR2 YSYEKL come from the germline V gene. CDR3: CASSQGLAITTDTQYF. The CDR3 nucleotides are TGCGCCAGCAGCCAAGGACTAGCGATCACCACAGATACGCAGTATTTT.

In its sample, this clone was seen a few times. J is TRBJ1-3 and V is TRBV7-8; D unresolved. This CDR3 spans 13 amino acids. Germline assignment: CDR1 SGHVS and CDR2 FQNEAQ. V lost 1 base to trimming and J lost 4 bases, with 5 bases between them. CDR3 nucleotides: TGTGCCAGCAGCTTAGTTATCGGAAACACCATATATTTT. Its translation: CASSLVIGNTIYF.

The gene calls are TRBV7-7 and TRBJ1-4, with 7 positions matching TRBD1. With 5 bases clipped from V and 8 bases from J, the junction kept 5 bases outside the gene matches. Germline values: CDR1 SSHAT, CDR2 FNYEAQ (reference sequence). The CDR3 is made up of 13 amino acids. CDR3 residues: CASSPTGNEKLFF. The CDR3 DNA reads TGTGCCAGCAGCCCGACAGGGAACGAAAAACTGTTTTTT.

This chain connects TRBV6-1 to TRBJ1-2; D is perhaps TRBD1 (5 bases). Germline V gives CDR1 MNHNS, CDR2 SASEGT. Between the trimmed V and J ends, which lost 6 bases and 8 bases, there was a span of 19 bases. This CDR3 region has 14 residues. The DNA of the CDR3 is TGTGCCAGCAGGGTCGTTGGGGGGGGTGAGGGCTACACCTTC. Amino acids: CASRVVGGGEGYTF.

The chain employs TRBV19 and TRBJ1-1, with 9 nucleotides matching TRBD1. Losses at the gene ends were 7 bases for V and 0 bases for J; bases not matched to a gene: 6. Germline CDR1 reads LNHDA; CDR2 reads SQIVND (reference sequence). The CDR3 loop spans 15 amino acids. CDR3 DNA sequence: TGTGCCAGTAAAAGGGACAGGGACATGAACACTGAAGCTTTCTTT. Protein: CASKRDRDMNTEAFF.

The V gene is TRBV7-9, the J gene TRBJ1-1; D is ambiguous. V lost 3 bases and J lost 1, with 15 bases in between. CDR3 length: 16 amino acids. Germline V gene lookup returns CDR1 SEHNR and CDR2 FQNEAQ (reference sequence). This chain's CDR3 is CASSFQSDNPNTEAFF. The CDR3 bases are TGTGCCAGCAGCTTCCAATCCGACAACCCGAACACTGAAGCTTTCTTT.

The chain links TRBV14 to TRBJ1-2; D is uncertain. The V end lost 0 bases, the J end lost 7 bases, and 12 bases lay between the germline ends. This CDR3 region has 14 residues. Germline CDR1 is SGHDN and CDR2 is FVKESK. The CDR3 reads CASSQDRSSLGYTF. For the CDR3, the DNA is TGTGCCAGCAGCCAAGACAGGTCCTCCCTTGGCTACACCTTC.

The rearrangement uses TRBV5-4 and TRBJ2-1, with no clear D. There are 15 residues in the CDR3. Germline V lookup: CDR1 SGHNT, CDR2 YYREEE (reference sequence). V was clipped by 0 bases and J by 0 bases, with 7 bases between them. The CDR3 region has the DNA TGTGCCAGCAGCTTGGGTAGCTCCTCCTACAATGAGCAGTTCTTC. The encoded protein is CASSLGSSSYNEQFF.

The CDR3 region has the DNA TGTGCCAGCAGTGTGATGGGGGGGTCTGGAAACACCATATATTTT. It is translated as CASSVMGGSGNTIYF. The V gene is TRBV2, the J gene TRBJ1-3, with a possible D match to TRBD1 (5 bases). This CDR3 is built from 15 residues. Deletions cut 4 bases from V and 1 base from J, with 11 bases between. Germline CDR1 is SNHLY and CDR2 is FYNNEI.

The chain uses TRBV10-3 and TRBJ2-3, with a weak D call TRBD1 (6 bases). CDR3 length equals 12 residues. With 9 bases removed from V and 0 bases from J, the gap between germline ends came to 7 bases. Germline CDR1 and CDR2: ENHRY and SYGVKD. CDR3 in amino acids: CAITGSTDTQYF. The CDR3 DNA reads TGTGCCATAACAGGGAGCACAGATACGCAGTATTTT.

V gene TRBV4-1 combines with J gene TRBJ1-4; TRBD1 is a possible D gene (5 bases). This CDR3 has 13 amino acids. Germline-derived CDR1 and CDR2 are MGHRA and YSYEKL. With 4 bases removed from V and 8 bases from J, the gap between germline ends came to 11 bases. This CDR3 is CASSLQALEKLFF. The CDR3 DNA reads TGCGCCAGCAGCCTACAGGCGCTCGAAAAACTGTTTTTT.